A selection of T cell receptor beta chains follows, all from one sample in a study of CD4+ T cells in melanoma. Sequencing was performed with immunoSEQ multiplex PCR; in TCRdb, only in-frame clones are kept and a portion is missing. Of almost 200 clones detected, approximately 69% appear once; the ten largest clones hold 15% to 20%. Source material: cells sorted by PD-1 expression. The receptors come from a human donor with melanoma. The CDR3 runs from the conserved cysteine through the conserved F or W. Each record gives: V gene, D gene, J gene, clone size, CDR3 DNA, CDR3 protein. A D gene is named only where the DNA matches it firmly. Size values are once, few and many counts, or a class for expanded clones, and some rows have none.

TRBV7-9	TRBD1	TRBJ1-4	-	TGTGCCAGCAGCGTACGACAGGGGGCGACTAATGAAAAACTGTTTTTT	CASSVRQGATNEKLFF
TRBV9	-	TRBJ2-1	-	TGTGCCAGCAGCGTAGGACGTGGCTCCTACAATGAGCAGTTCTTC	CASSVGRGSYNEQFF
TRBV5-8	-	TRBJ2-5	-	TGTGCCAGCAGCTTGGTGAGGGGAGAGACCCAGTACTTC	CASSLVRGETQYF
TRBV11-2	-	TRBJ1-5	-	TGTGCCAGCAGCTTAGACGGAGGGGGCAATCAGCCCCAGCATTTT	CASSLDGGGNQPQHF
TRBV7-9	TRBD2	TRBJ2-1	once	TGTGCCAGCACGTCCGGGACTCCCAGCGGGGGCAATGAGCAGTTCTTC	CASTSGTPSGGNEQFF
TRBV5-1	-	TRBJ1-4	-	TGCGCCAGCAGCTTGAGCTGGGGAGAGGAAAAACTGTTTTTT	CASSLSWGEEKLFF
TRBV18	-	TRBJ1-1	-	TGTGCCAGCTCGCTGGTAGGGGGCACTGAAGCTTTCTTT	CASSLVGGTEAFF
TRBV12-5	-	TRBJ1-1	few	TGTGCTAGTGGTTTGGAGGGGAACACTGAAGCTTTCTTT	CASGLEGNTEAFF
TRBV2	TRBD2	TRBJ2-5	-	TGTGCCAGCAGCCTAGCGGGAGGGCCTGAAGAGACCCAGTACTTC	CASSLAGGPEETQYF
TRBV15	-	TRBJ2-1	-	TGTGCCACCAGCGGGAAAGCCTACAATGAGCAGTTCTTC	CATSGKAYNEQFF
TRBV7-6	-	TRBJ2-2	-	TGTGCCAGCAAACTAGCTGACACGAACACCGGGGAGCTGTTTTTT	CASKLADTNTGELFF
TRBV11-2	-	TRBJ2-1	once	TGTGCCAGCAGCTTAGGGGGTCTCGCCTACAATGAGCAGTTCTTC	CASSLGGLAYNEQFF
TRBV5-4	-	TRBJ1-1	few	TGTGCCAGCAGCCGTATGGGGGGGAACACTGAAGCTTTCTTT	CASSRMGGNTEAFF
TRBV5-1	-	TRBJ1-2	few	TGCGCCAGCAGACCTACCCCACAGGGTACCTATGGCTACACCTTC	CASRPTPQGTYGYTF
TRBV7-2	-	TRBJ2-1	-	TGTGCCAGCAGCTCGATGAACAATGAGCAGTTCTTC	CASSSMNNEQFF
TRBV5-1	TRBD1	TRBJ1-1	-	TGCGCCAGCAGCTTGGCCGCGACAGGGAGGGGGTACACTGAAGCTTTCTTT	CASSLAATGRGYTEAFF
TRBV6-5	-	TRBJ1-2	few	TGTGCCAGCAGTGACCGAACAGGGTTCCATGGCTACACCTTC	CASSDRTGFHGYTF
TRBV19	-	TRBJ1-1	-	TGTGCCAGTAGTTCCTCGAAGAACACTGAAGCTTTCTTT	CASSSSKNTEAFF
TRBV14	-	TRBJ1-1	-	TGTGCCAGCAGTAGAACCGGGGGGCTAATAAACACTGAAGCTTTCTTT	CASSRTGGLINTEAFF
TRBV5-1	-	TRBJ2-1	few	TGCGCCAGCAGGCCGACCACAGGGACTTACAATGAGCAGTTCTTC	CASRPTTGTYNEQFF
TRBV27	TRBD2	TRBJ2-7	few	TGTGCCAGCAGTCCCAGAGCGGGAGGCCTCTCCTACGAGCAGTACTTC	CASSPRAGGLSYEQYF
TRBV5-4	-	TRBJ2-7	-	TGTGCCAGCAGCTTCCGAATTGACCCCTACGAGCAGTACTTC	CASSFRIDPYEQYF
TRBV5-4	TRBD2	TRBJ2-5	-	TGTGCCAGCACCATGGGGGCTAGCGGGGGGGAAGAGACCCAGTACTTC	CASTMGASGGEETQYF
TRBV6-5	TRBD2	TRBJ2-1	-	TGTGCCAGCAGAATGGGACTAGCTTACAGTGAGCAGTTCTTC	CASRMGLAYSEQFF
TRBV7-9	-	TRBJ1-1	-	TGTGCCAGCAGCTTAGTAAGCAGGGACCCTGAAGCTTTCTTT	CASSLVSRDPEAFF
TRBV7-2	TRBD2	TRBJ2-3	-	TGTGCCAGCAGCTCCCGGACTAGCGGAGGCGGGGATACGCAGTATTTT	CASSSRTSGGGDTQYF